The clone carrying this TCR beta chain was recorded at least ten times. The data were obtained in a study of blood T cells in healthy people across ages. The use of a sample-barcoded 5' primer and a J-beta primer mix characterized a second PCR of roughly 6 to 11 cycles. TCRdb ran MiXCR on the 5' RACE reads and lists one entry per CDR3 protein. The data contain hundreds of thousands of distinct CDR3 sequences, roughly 50% of them seen just once; the ten biggest clones take up 10% to 15%. Sequencing used blood. This clonotype was obtained from a man aged 30-40 years in good health.

The CDR3 sequence: CASSRTETSSTDTQYF. As DNA, the CDR3 is TGCGCCAGCAGCCGGACAGAGACTTCTAGCACAGATACGCAGTATTTT. The chain combines TRBV5-1 with TRBJ2-3; tentatively, D is TRBD1 (6 bases). This CDR3 contains 16 residues. The V and J ends lost 4 bases and 0 bases respectively, with 15 bases between them. Germline V gene lookup returns CDR1 SGHRS and CDR2 YFSETQ.